This T cell receptor (beta chain) was retrieved from a study of OX40 agonist ivuxolimab in advanced cancers. For the study at large: Patients were infused with ivuxolimab every 2 weeks at 0.01 to 10 mg/kg. Anti-PD-1, anti-PD-L1 or anti-CTLA-4 therapy given earlier was allowed, and approximately 40% had some. Study-wide points: CD8+ T cells averaged more expanded clones than CD4+.

The CDR3 spans 15 residues. Germline lookup yields CDR1 SGHNT and CDR2 YENEEA. Trimming at V came to 4 bases and at J to 4 bases, leaving 5 bases not matched to a gene. Individuals having autoimmune disease history or systemic immunosuppression were not enrolled. On this clone itself: Its antigen remains unidentified.

Sequencing used immunoSEQ multiplex PCR; TCRdb keeps in-frame clones, though not all of them. In the table there are some 80,000 clones, 94% of which are singletons. This material consisted of CD4+ or CD8+ T cells sorted from blood, taken in a trial of the OX40 agonist ivuxolimab. V is TRBV11-3 and J is TRBJ2-2; 8 positions match TRBD1. This TCR derives from an adult with an advanced solid tumor such as melanoma, head and neck, liver or kidney cancer. The CDR3: CASSSWTGTTGELFF. In DNA, the CDR3 is TGTGCCAGCAGCTCTTGGACAGGGACCACCGGGGAGCTGTTTTTT.